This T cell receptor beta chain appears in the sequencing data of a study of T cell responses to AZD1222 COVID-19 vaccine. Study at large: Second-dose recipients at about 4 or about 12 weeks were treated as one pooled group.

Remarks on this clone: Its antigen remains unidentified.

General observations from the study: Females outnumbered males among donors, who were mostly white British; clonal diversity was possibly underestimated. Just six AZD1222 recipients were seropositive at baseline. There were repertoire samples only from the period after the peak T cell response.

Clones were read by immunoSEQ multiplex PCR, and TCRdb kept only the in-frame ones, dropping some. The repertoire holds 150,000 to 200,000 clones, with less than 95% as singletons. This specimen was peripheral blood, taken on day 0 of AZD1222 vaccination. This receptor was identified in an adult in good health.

The CDR3 bases are TGCGCCAGCAGCTTGTTCGCGGGAGGAGGGAATGAGCAGTTCTTC. This encodes CASSLFAGGGNEQFF. The chain couples TRBV5-1 to TRBJ2-1, with 8 bases fitting TRBD2. The CDR3 is 15 amino acids. Germline CDR1 is SGHRS and CDR2 is YFSETQ. Unmatched junction bases numbered 7, after V lost 1 base and J lost 7 bases. The whole variable domain, remainder taken from reference TRBV5-1 and TRBJ2-1, is KAGVTQTPRYLIKTRGQQVTLSCSPISGHRSVSWYQQTPGQGLQFLFEYFSETQRNKGNFPGRFSGRQFSNSRSEMNVSTLELGDSALYLCASSLFAGGGNEQFFGPGTRLTVL.